What follows are 4 T cell receptor beta chains derived from one specimen sequenced in a study of shared T cell receptors in the human thymus. Sequencing was performed with immunoSEQ multiplex PCR; in TCRdb, only in-frame clones are kept and a portion is missing. This sample yields hundreds of thousands of clones, of which around 85% are seen a single time; around 0.01% belongs to the top ten. These data were also filed under a second study, of human thymus T cells.

The sample comprised thymocytes. The receptors stem from a girl less than two years old with a congenital heart defect.

The genes are TRBV19 and TRBJ2-6; tentatively, D is TRBD1 (6 bases). The germline V gene encodes CDR1 LNHDA and CDR2 SQIVND (reference sequence). V lost 1 base to trimming and J lost 1 base, with 11 bases between them. There are 17 residues in the CDR3. CDR3 DNA: TGTGCCAGTAGTATAGTGGGGGCAGGGTCTGGGGCCAACGTCCTGACTTTC. Protein product: CASSIVGAGSGANVLTF.

V is TRBV28 and J is TRBJ2-7; D perhaps matches TRBD2 (5 bases). With 7 bases removed from V and 4 bases from J, the gap between germline ends came to 11 bases. The CDR3 is 12 amino acids. Germline V gene data show CDR1 as MDHEN and CDR2 as SYDVKM. The CDR3 is CASTRGAYEQYF. The CDR3 DNA sequence: TGTGCCAGCACCCGGGGAGCATACGAGCAGTACTTC.

The chain couples TRBV15 to TRBJ1-2; D uncertain. The CDR3 totals 15 residues. Germline V gives CDR1 LNHNV, CDR2 YYDKDF (reference sequence). Trimming removed 0 bases from V and 4 bases from J, with 12 bases in between. This CDR3 reads CATSRELYSGYGYTF. CDR3 coding DNA: TGTGCCACCAGCAGAGAACTCTACTCAGGCTATGGCTACACCTTC.

The CDR3 sequence: CASSYGLGVGEKLFF. In DNA, the CDR3 is TGTGCCAGCAGTTACGGGCTGGGAGTCGGTGAAAAACTGTTTTTT. This chain joins TRBV6-5 and TRBJ1-4; no clear D. CDR3 length equals 15 residues. CDR1 MNHEY and CDR2 SVGAGI come from the germline V gene. V was shortened by 2 bases and J by 7 bases, with 14 bases between the two germline ends.